The rows below give T cell receptor beta chains drawn from one sample of a study of control samples from healthy donors and cancer patients. Sequencing used immunoSEQ multiplex PCR; TCRdb keeps in-frame clones, though not all of them. The table shows approximately 90,000 clones, with approximately 80% occurring only once. Material for sequencing was blood. These receptor sequences come from a man aged 30 to 45 in good health. The CDR3 runs from the conserved cysteine through the conserved F or W. The D gene is left open where the match is weak. For some rows the clone size is stated as once, few or many, or as a class when expanded; others skip it.

J	size	D	V	CDR3	DNA
TRBJ1-3	-	-	TRBV28	CASSSGQAGNTIYF	TGTGCCAGCAGTTCTGGACAAGCTGGAAACACCATATATTTT
TRBJ1-2	-	TRBD1	TRBV6-5	CASRLGQGGSYGYTF	TGTGCCAGCAGACTCGGACAGGGGGGGTCCTATGGCTACACCTTC
TRBJ1-5	-	-	TRBV27	CASSLSQDYQPQHF	TGTGCCAGCAGTTTATCACAGGACTATCAGCCCCAGCATTTT
TRBJ2-7	-	TRBD1	TRBV5-1	CASSAGQGPYEQYF	TGCGCCAGCAGCGCGGGACAGGGACCCTACGAGCAGTACTTC
TRBJ2-2	-	-	TRBV5-4	CASSLDLLANTGELFF	TGTGCCAGCAGCTTGGACCTGCTTGCGAACACCGGGGAGCTGTTTTTT
TRBJ1-4	-	-	TRBV7-9	CASSPPSSNEKLFF	TGTGCCAGCAGCCCACCGAGCTCTAATGAAAAACTGTTTTTT
TRBJ1-2	-	-	TRBV5-1	CASSLGNRGGGYGYTF	TGCGCCAGCAGCTTGGGCAACCGTGGGGGAGGCTATGGCTACACCTTC
TRBJ1-5	-	TRBD1	TRBV10-2	CASSDKVPGQTAQHF	TGCGCCAGCAGTGATAAAGTCCCGGGACAGACAGCCCAGCATTTT
TRBJ2-2	-	TRBD2	TRBV5-4	CASSLTGGGAPGELFF	TGTGCCAGCAGCTTGACGGGCGGGGGGGCGCCCGGGGAGCTGTTTTTT
TRBJ2-1	-	TRBD2	TRBV6-5	CASSYSPRGGFEQFF	TGTGCCAGCAGTTACTCTCCCCGCGGGGGGTTTGAGCAGTTCTTC
TRBJ1-3	-	-	TRBV27	CASSSVDRPNTIYF	TGTGCCAGCAGTTCTGTAGACAGACCAAACACCATATATTTT
TRBJ2-2	-	TRBD1	TRBV4-1	CASSRRQGNTGELFF	TGCGCCAGCAGCCGCCGACAGGGCAACACCGGGGAGCTGTTTTTT
TRBJ1-5	-	-	TRBV12-3/TRBV12-4	CASKRGTHQPQHF	TGTGCCAGCAAAAGGGGCACTCATCAGCCCCAGCATTTT
TRBJ2-2	-	-	TRBV18	CASSPVRSGRTGELFF	TGTGCCAGCTCACCAGTCAGGTCCGGAAGGACCGGGGAGCTGTTTTTT
TRBJ1-3	-	-	TRBV5-4	CASSLRQGTGNTIYF	TGTGCCAGCAGCTTACGGCAGGGAACTGGAAACACCATATATTTT
TRBJ2-1	-	TRBD1	TRBV4-1	CASSQDGTGGYNEQFF	TGCGCCAGCAGCCAAGATGGGACAGGGGGCTACAATGAGCAGTTCTTC
TRBJ2-1	-	-	TRBV2	CASDWANNEQFF	TGTGCCAGCGATTGGGCGAACAATGAGCAGTTCTTC
TRBJ2-2	-	-	TRBV30	CAWSGGLTGELFF	TGTGCCTGGAGTGGCGGCCTCACCGGGGAGCTGTTTTTT
TRBJ1-3	few	-	TRBV7-9	CASSLATGSAGNTIYF	TGTGCCAGCAGCTTAGCAACAGGGAGTGCGGGAAACACCATATATTTT
TRBJ1-5	-	TRBD1	TRBV24-1	CATSARGNNQPQHF	TGTGCCACCAGTGCCAGGGGGAACAATCAGCCCCAGCATTTT
TRBJ1-1	once	-	TRBV7-9	CASSLGTVSRAFF	TGTGCCAGCAGCTTAGGGACAGTTTCTAGAGCTTTCTTT
TRBJ1-1	-	-	TRBV29-1	CSVVGRGEAFF	TGCAGCGTTGTGGGTAGGGGGGAAGCTTTCTTT
TRBJ1-5	-	-	TRBV2	CASSEALAGDQPQHF	TGTGCCAGCAGTGAAGCGCTTGCAGGGGATCAGCCCCAGCATTTT
TRBJ2-5	-	-	TRBV7-9	CASSLVLGTGAGETQYF	TGTGCCAGCAGCTTAGTCCTCGGGACGGGAGCAGGAGAGACCCAGTACTTC
TRBJ2-7	-	-	TRBV14	CASSQISGSSLPIEQYF	TGTGCCAGCAGCCAAATTTCCGGCTCATCGTTACCAATCGAGCAGTACTTC
TRBJ2-1	-	-	TRBV11-2	CASSLASPTDNEQFF	TGTGCCAGCAGCTTAGCCAGCCCTACGGACAATGAGCAGTTCTTC
TRBJ1-2	few	TRBD1	TRBV18	CASSPQEGGRVYGYTF	TGTGCCAGCTCACCACAAGAAGGGGGCCGAGTCTATGGCTACACCTTC
TRBJ1-2	-	-	TRBV20-1	CSASAANGYGYTF	TGCAGTGCTAGTGCGGCTAATGGCTATGGCTACACCTTC
TRBJ2-3	-	-	TRBV6-4	CASSVEGGTDTQYF	TGTGCCAGCAGTGTGGAGGGCGGCACAGATACGCAGTATTTT
TRBJ1-1	-	-	TRBV6-5	CASRPNTVNTEAFF	TGTGCCAGCAGGCCCAATACGGTAAACACTGAAGCTTTCTTT
TRBJ2-1	-	-	TRBV3-1/TRBV3-2	CASSPVGVNEQFF	TGTGCCAGCAGCCCCGTTGGGGTTAATGAGCAGTTCTTC
TRBJ2-6	-	TRBD1	TRBV2	CASSGQGASGANVLTF	TGTGCCAGCAGTGGACAGGGGGCCTCTGGGGCCAACGTCCTGACTTTC
TRBJ1-4	-	-	TRBV10-2	CASSGGPGREEKLFF	TGCGCCAGCAGTGGTGGACCGGGAAGGGAGGAAAAACTGTTTTTT
TRBJ2-1	-	-	TRBV11-2	CASSLSSGFNNEQFF	TGTGCCAGCAGCTTATCATCAGGGTTCAACAATGAGCAGTTCTTC
TRBJ2-4	-	-	TRBV28	CASSNQGLAKNIQYF	TGTGCCAGCAGTAATCAAGGATTAGCCAAAAACATTCAGTACTTC
TRBJ2-3	-	TRBD2	TRBV10-3	CAIRETSVTDTQYF	TGTGCCATCAGGGAGACTAGCGTCACAGATACGCAGTATTTT